This TCR beta chain was profiled in a study of blood T cell repertoires in COVID-19 (dated by TCRdb to 2020 to 2022). For the study in its entirety: The collaborator samples originated in the United States, Italy and Spain and spanned the acute and convalescent phases of COVID-19. Subjects who had been exposed to COVID-19, were actively infected with it, or had recovered from it provided the deeply sampled blood TCRbeta repertoires that made up the dataset. A freely available public database, intended as a resource for researchers studying the immune response to SARS-CoV-2, is where the repertoires were released. A de-identified subject ID, COVID-19 status, age in years and sex were almost always included in the sample metadata. Where available, HLA class I and class II types were obtained from metadata supplied by the sample provider rather than from assay-based typing. Samples were obtained from the ongoing ImmuneRACE study (first 160 participants) and from about 1,300 subjects provided by 6 global collaborators. The material from the prospective study consisted of cDNA or gDNA derived from T cells, B-cell-depleted T cells, or PBMCs. What the study reported, not specific to this receptor: How much clinical and demographic metadata was included differed by source and by participant, and the metadata was provided uncurated.

In the prospective study, participants were roughly 18 to 95 years old, resided in around 25 geographic areas of the United States, and were enrolled through a virtual design. In the prospective study, participants were assigned to cohorts based on the clinical history participants reported in a screening survey and a study questionnaire. In the prospective study, mobile phlebotomists collected whole blood, serum and a nasopharyngeal or oropharyngeal swab from each participant. Prospective study participants could optionally give additional blood draws and questionnaires over an approximately two-month period. Prospective study blood samples were shipped either frozen or at room temperature before DNA extraction. Worth noting for this clone: It has no known antigen specificity. No per-base quality is available; no much larger clone lies one base away.

Its CDR3 holds 16 amino acids, cysteine through phenylalanine. Here the CDR3 DNA is all that survives: 48 bases in frame from base 1. V sheds 1 base and J sheds 6 bases, leaving 16 bases between their ends. CDR1 and CDR2 (SEHNR, FQNEAQ) derive from the germline V gene (reference sequence). TCRbeta CDR3 regions were amplified from genomic DNA by means of the immunoSEQ Assay, a bias-controlled multiplex PCR. The authors processed their data as follows. Nucleated cell counts per sample were estimated from amplification of reference gene primers within the assay. Sequence reads were collapsed and filtered to measure the absolute abundance of every unique TCRbeta CDR3 rearrangement. For each sample, productive Simpson clonality was calculated as the square root of Simpson's diversity index over productive rearrangements. TCRdb's version of the immuneACCESS table is confined to in-frame rearrangements and falls short of the full clone set. An unresolved V gene accounts for under half of the shortfall where checked; the remainder is of unknown origin. The V and J calls and clone size were taken over from that table, and D and trimming were inferred from the DNA. This sample is represented by under 300,000 clones; around 88% of them were singletons. The ten largest clones represent approximately 2.3% of the sample.

This clonotype was obtained from a woman aged 40 to 55 with acute COVID-19. Sequenced input: PBMCs or T cells enriched from blood (not recorded which). The chain uses TRBV7-9 and TRBJ2-1, with TRBD2 perhaps the D gene, on 5 matching bases. CDR3 protein: CASSLVTSSKGNEQFF. The nucleotide sequence reads TGTGCCAGCAGCTTAGTTACGTCTAGCAAGGGCAATGAGCAGTTCTTC.